A selection of T cell receptor beta chains follows, all from one sample in a study of T cells in Graves' hyperthyroidism and ophthalmopathy. TCRdb recomputed calls from the multiplex PCR reads with MiXCR, one row per CDR3 protein. Here the sample spans about 360,000 distinct CDR3 sequences, about 13% being singletons. Material: blood. These receptors all come from a woman aged 18-29 years with Graves' hyperthyroidism. CDR3s include the opening cysteine and the closing phenylalanine or tryptophan. The D gene is left open where the match is weak. A clone size is listed for some rows: how often the clone was seen (once, few, many), or a class if it is expanded.

>15|.|.|TRBV24-1|TRBJ2-2
TGTGCCACCAGTCCGACAGGAGCGAACACCGGGGAGCTGTTTTTT
CATSPTGANTGELFF
>13|.|many|TRBV7-2|TRBJ2-7
TGTGCCAGCAGCTTTAACAGCCTCTACGAGCAGTACTTC
CASSFNSLYEQYF
>14|.|many|TRBV6-1|TRBJ1-1
TGTGCCAGCAGTCTCGGACTGACGGACTCTGAAGCTTTCTTT
CASSLGLTDSEAFF
>15|.|few|TRBV6-1|TRBJ1-4
TGTGCCAGCAGTGACTTGGGAACAACTAATGAAAAACTGTTTTTT
CASSDLGTTNEKLFF
>18|TRBD1|few|TRBV4-2|TRBJ1-5
TGTGCCAGCAGCCAAGATCAGTGGGACAGGTATAGCAATCAGCCCCAGCATTTT
CASSQDQWDRYSNQPQHF
>16|TRBD2|.|TRBV6-1|TRBJ2-1
TGTGCCAGCAGTGAAAGGTGGGCGGGAGGGCCGGATGAGCAGTTCTTC
CASSERWAGGPDEQFF
>14|TRBD1|many|TRBV20-1|TRBJ2-4
TGCAGTGCCGCCGGGACAGGGGGGTTAAACATTCAGTACTTC
CSAAGTGGLNIQYF
>13|.|.|TRBV5-1|TRBJ2-7
TGCGCCAGCAGCTTGGTGGGGGGCTACGAGCAGTACTTC
CASSLVGGYEQYF
>15|TRBD2|.|TRBV29-1|TRBJ2-5
TGCAGCGCTCCGTCTAGCGGGGGGGCCGGGGAGACCCAGTACTTC
CSAPSSGGAGETQYF
>15|.|many|TRBV9|TRBJ1-3
TGTGCCAGCAGCGAGGCGGGGGGGGCTGGAAACACCATATATTTT
CASSEAGGAGNTIYF
>14|.|.|TRBV18|TRBJ1-5
TGTGCCAGCTCACCGTCCGGGACGGAGCTGACCCAGCATTTT
CASSPSGTELTQHF
>15|.|many|TRBV7-2|TRBJ1-5
TGTGCCAGCAGGGAAGGGGGAATTGGCAATCAGCCCCAGCATTTT
CASREGGIGNQPQHF
>14|TRBD2|many|TRBV27|TRBJ2-3
TGTGCCAGTGGCTGGCGGGGGAACACAGATACGCAGTATTTT
CASGWRGNTDTQYF
>14|.|.|TRBV4-2|TRBJ1-6
TGTGCCAGCATGTTGGGCAGGGGCGACTCACCCCTCCACTTT
CASMLGRGDSPLHF
>15|.|.|TRBV11-2|TRBJ1-3
TGTGCCAGCAGCTTAGCGGGGGGCCCTGGAAACACCATATATTTT
CASSLAGGPGNTIYF
>15|.|few|TRBV7-9|TRBJ2-5
TGTGCCAGCAGCTTAAGGACAGGCGGGGCGGAGACCCAGTACTTC
CASSLRTGGAETQYF
>14|.|.|TRBV20-1|TRBJ2-3
TGCAGTGCTCGAGACAGGCGGGGGACAGATACGCAGTATTTT
CSARDRRGTDTQYF
>13|.|many|TRBV24-1|TRBJ1-1
TGTGCCACCAGTCGGGGCAGTAACACTGAAGCTTTCTTT
CATSRGSNTEAFF
>13|.|.|TRBV19|TRBJ1-1
TGTGCCAGTAGTATCACAGAGGGCACTGAAGCTTTCTTT
CASSITEGTEAFF
>12|.|many|TRBV18|TRBJ2-7
TGTGCCAGCTCACGTAATGGGTACGAGCAGTACTTC
CASSRNGYEQYF
>13|TRBD1|many|TRBV30|TRBJ2-3
TGTGCCTGGACGACAGGGAGCACAGATACGCAGTATTTT
CAWTTGSTDTQYF
>15|TRBD2|many|TRBV28|TRBJ2-7
TGTGCCAGCAGTTTGTCGAGCGGGGTTACCTACGAGCAGTACTTC
CASSLSSGVTYEQYF
>13|.|many|TRBV7-2|TRBJ2-1
TGTGCCAGCAGCTTCGAGCTCTACAATGAGCAGTTCTTC
CASSFELYNEQFF
>13|.|.|TRBV6-2/TRBV6-3|TRBJ1-2
TGTGCCGGCAGCCCCGGGAGTCGTTATGGCTACACCTTC
CAGSPGSRYGYTF
>18|.|few|TRBV14|TRBJ2-3
TGTGCCAGCAGCCGCGGGACTCCCCGCTGGGGTAGCTCAGATACGCAGTATTTT
CASSRGTPRWGSSDTQYF
>12|TRBD2|.|TRBV20-1|TRBJ2-7
TGCAGTTCCCTTAGCGGGGCCACCGAGCAGTACTTC
CSSLSGATEQYF
>15|.|many|TRBV27|TRBJ2-5
TGTGCCAGCAGTTTTTCCGGGGGGCTACAAGAGACCCAGTACTTC
CASSFSGGLQETQYF
>16|TRBD2|many|TRBV28|TRBJ2-5
TGTGCCAGCACCCCGGGGCTAGCGGAGCGGCAAGAGACCCAGTACTTC
CASTPGLAERQETQYF